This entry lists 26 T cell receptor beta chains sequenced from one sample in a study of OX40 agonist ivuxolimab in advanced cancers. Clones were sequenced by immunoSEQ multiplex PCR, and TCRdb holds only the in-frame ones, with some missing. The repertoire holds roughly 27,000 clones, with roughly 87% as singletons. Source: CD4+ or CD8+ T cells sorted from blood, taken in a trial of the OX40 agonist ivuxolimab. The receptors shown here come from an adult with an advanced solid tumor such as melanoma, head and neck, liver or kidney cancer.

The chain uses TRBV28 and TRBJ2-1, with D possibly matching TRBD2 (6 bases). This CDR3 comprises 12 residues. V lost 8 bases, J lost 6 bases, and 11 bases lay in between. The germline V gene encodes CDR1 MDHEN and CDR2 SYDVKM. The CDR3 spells CASARGINEQFF. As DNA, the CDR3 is TGTGCCAGCGCCCGCGGGATCAATGAGCAGTTCTTC.

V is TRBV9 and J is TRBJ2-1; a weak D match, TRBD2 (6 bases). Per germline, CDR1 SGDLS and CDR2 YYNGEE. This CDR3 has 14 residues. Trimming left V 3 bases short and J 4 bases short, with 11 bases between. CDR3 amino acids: CASSALEGYNEQFF. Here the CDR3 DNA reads TGTGCCAGCAGCGCACTGGAGGGTTACAATGAGCAGTTCTTC.

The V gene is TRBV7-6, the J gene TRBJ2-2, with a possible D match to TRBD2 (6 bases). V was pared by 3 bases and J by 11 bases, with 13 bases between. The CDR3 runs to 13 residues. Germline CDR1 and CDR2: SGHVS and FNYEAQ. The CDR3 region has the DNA TGTGCCAGCAGCTTGGGGGGAGACAGAGAGCTGTTTTTT. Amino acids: CASSLGGDRELFF.

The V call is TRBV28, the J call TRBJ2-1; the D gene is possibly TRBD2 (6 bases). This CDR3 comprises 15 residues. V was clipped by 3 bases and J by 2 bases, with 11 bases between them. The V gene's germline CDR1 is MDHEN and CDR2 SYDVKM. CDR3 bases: TGTGCCAGCAGTTTCATGGAGGGGACCTACAATGAGCAGTTCTTC. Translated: CASSFMEGTYNEQFF.

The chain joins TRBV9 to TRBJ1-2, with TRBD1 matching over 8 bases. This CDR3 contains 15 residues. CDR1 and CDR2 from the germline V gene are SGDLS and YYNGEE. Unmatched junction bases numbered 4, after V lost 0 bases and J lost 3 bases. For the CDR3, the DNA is TGTGCCAGCAGCGTAGTGGGGACAGGAGACTATGGCTACACCTTC. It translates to CASSVVGTGDYGYTF. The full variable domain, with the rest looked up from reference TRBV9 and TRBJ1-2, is DSGVTQTPKHLITATGQRVTLRCSPRSGDLSVYWYQQSLDQGLQFLIQYYNGEERAKGNILERFSAQQFPDLHSELNLSSLELGDSALYFCASSVVGTGDYGYTFGSGTRLTVV.

CDR3 sequence reads: CASSSTDTQYF. For the CDR3, the DNA is TGTGCCAGCAGTAGCACAGATACGCAGTATTTT. This chain uses TRBV6-5 with TRBJ2-3; D gene uncertain. Per the germline V gene, CDR1 is MNHEY and CDR2 is SVGAGI. Between the trimmed V and J ends, which lost 5 bases and 0 bases, there was a span of 0 bases. The CDR3 extends over 11 amino acids.

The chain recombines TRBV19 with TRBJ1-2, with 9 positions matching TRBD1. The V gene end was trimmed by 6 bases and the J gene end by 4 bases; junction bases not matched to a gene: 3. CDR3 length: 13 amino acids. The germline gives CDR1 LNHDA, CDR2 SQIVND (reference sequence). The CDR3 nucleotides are TGTGCCAGTAGCCTACAGGGGGCCTATGGCTACACCTTC. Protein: CASSLQGAYGYTF.

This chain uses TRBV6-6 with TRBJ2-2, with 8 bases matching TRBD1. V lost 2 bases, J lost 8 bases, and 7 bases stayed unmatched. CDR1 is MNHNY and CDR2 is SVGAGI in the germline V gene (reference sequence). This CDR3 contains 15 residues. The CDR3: CASSYIQGAAGELFF. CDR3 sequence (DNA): TGTGCCAGCAGTTACATTCAGGGGGCTGCGGGGGAGCTGTTTTTT.

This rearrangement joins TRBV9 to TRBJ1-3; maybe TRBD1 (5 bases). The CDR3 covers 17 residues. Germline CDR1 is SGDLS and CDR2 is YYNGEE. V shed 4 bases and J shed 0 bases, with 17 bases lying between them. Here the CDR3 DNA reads TGTGCCAGCAGCCTCGGACACGTCCCCTACTCTGGAAACACCATATATTTT. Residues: CASSLGHVPYSGNTIYF. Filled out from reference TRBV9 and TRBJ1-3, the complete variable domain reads DSGVTQTPKHLITATGQRVTLRCSPRSGDLSVYWYQQSLDQGLQFLIQYYNGEERAKGNILERFSAQQFPDLHSELNLSSLELGDSALYFCASSLGHVPYSGNTIYFGEGSWLTVV.

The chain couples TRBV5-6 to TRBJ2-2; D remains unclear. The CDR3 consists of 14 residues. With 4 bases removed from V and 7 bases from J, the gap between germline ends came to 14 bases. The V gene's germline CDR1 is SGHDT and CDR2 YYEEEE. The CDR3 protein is CASSHGWGHGELFF. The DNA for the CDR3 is TGTGCCAGCAGCCACGGGTGGGGTCACGGGGAGCTGTTTTTT.

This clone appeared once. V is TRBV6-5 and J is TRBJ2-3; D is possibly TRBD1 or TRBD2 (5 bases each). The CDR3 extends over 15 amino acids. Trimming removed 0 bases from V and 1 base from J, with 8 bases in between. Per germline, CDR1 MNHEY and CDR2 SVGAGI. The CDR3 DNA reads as TGTGCCAGCAGTTACTCAAGAGGGGGCACAGATACGCAGTATTTT. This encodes CASSYSRGGTDTQYF.

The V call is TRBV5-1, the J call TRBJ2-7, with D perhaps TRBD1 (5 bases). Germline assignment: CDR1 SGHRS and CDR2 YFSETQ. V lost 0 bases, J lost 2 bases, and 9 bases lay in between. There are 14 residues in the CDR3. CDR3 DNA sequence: TGCGCCAGCAGCTTGGAAGGGGCTACCTACGAGCAGTACTTC. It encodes CASSLEGATYEQYF.

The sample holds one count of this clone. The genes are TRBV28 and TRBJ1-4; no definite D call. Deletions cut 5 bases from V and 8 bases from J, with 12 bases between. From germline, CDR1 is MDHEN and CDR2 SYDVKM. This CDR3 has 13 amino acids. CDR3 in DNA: TGTGCCAGCAGTATGGGATCGGGCGAAAAACTGTTTTTT. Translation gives CASSMGSGEKLFF.

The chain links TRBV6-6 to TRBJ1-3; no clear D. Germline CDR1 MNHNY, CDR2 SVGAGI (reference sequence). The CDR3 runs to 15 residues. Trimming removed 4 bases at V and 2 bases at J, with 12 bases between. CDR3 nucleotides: TGTGCCAGCAGTTCTCCTGGGATGGCTGGAAACACCATATATTTT. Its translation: CASSSPGMAGNTIYF.

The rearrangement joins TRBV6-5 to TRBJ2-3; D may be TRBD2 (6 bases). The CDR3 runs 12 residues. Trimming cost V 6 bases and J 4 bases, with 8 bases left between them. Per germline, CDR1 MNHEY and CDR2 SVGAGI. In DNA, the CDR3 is TGTGCCAGCAGCCCGGGGGCAGATACGCAGTATTTT. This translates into CASSPGADTQYF.

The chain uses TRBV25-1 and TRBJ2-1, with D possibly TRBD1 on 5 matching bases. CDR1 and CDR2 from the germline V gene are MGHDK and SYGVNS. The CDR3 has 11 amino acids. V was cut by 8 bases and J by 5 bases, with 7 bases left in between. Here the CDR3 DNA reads TGTGCCAGCCTGGACAACAATGAGCAGTTCTTC. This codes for CASLDNNEQFF.

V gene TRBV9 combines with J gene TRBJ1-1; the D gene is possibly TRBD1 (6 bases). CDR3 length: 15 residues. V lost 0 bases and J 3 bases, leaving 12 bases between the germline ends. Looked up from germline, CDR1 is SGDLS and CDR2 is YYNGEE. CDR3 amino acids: CASSVAGGGYTEAFF. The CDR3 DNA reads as TGTGCCAGCAGCGTAGCGGGCGGGGGCTACACTGAAGCTTTCTTT.

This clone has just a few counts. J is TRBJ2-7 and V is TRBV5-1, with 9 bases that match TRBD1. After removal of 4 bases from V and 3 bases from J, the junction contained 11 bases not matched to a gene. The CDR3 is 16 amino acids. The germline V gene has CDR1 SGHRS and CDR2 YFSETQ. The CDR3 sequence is CASSTGQGNVLYEQYF. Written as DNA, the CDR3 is TGCGCCAGCAGCACCGGACAGGGGAATGTCCTCTACGAGCAGTACTTC.

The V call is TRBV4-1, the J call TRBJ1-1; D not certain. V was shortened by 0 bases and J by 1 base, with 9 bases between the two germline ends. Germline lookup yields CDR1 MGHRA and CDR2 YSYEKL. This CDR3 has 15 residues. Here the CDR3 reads CASSQDLFGNTEAFF. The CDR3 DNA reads TGCGCCAGCAGCCAAGATCTATTTGGGAACACTGAAGCTTTCTTT.

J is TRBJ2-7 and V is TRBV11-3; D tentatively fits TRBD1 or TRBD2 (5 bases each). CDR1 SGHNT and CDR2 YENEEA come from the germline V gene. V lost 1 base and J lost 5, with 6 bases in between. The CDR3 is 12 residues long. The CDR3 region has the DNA TGTGCCAGCAGCTTAGGGGGGAACGAGCAGTACTTC. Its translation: CASSLGGNEQYF. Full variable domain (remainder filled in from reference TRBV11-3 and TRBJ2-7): EAGVVQSPRYKIIEKKQPVAFWCNPISGHNTLYWYLQNLGQGPELLIRYENEEAVDDSQLPKDRFSAERLKGVDSTLKIQPAELGDSAVYLCASSLGGNEQYFGPGTRLTVT.

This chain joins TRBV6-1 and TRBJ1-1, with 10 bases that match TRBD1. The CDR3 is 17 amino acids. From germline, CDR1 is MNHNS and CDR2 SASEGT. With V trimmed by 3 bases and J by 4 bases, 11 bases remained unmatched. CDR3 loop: CASSDDRGHTVVTEAFF. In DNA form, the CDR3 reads TGTGCCAGCAGTGACGACAGGGGGCATACTGTAGTCACTGAAGCTTTCTTT.

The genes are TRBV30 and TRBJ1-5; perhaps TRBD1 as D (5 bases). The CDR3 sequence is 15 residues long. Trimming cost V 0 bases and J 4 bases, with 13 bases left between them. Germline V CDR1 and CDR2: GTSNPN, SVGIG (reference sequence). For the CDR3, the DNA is TGTGCCTGGAGTGTTCGGGGACTAGCAAATCAGCCCCAGCATTTT. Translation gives CAWSVRGLANQPQHF.

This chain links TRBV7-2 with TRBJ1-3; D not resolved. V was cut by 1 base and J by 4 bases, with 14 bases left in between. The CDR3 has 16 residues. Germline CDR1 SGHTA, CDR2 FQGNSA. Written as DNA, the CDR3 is TGTGCCAGCAGCTTAGTACATCAAGTGGAGGGAAACACCATATATTTT. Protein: CASSLVHQVEGNTIYF.

The CDR3 sequence is CASTISTAGGLYQETQYF. The CDR3 nucleotides are TGTGCCAGCACCATAAGCACCGCGGGGGGCCTGTACCAAGAGACCCAGTACTTC. The chain carries TRBV5-6 and TRBJ2-5; 8 nucleotides align to TRBD2. V shed 6 bases, J shed 0 bases, and the junction held 16 bases outside the gene matches. The CDR3 extends over 18 amino acids. The germline V gene encodes CDR1 SGHDT and CDR2 YYEEEE. The variable domain in full, with the rest retrieved from reference TRBV5-6 and TRBJ2-5, is DAGVTQSPTHLIKTRGQQVTLRCSPKSGHDTVSWYQQALGQGPQFIFQYYEEEERQRGNFPDRFSGHQFPNYSSELNVNALLLGDSALYLCASTISTAGGLYQETQYFGPGTRLLVL.

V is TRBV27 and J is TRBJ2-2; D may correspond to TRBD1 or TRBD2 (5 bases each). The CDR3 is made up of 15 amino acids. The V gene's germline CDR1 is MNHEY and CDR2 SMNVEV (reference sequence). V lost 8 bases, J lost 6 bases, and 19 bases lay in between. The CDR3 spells CASHPGPGEPGELFF. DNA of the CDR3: TGTGCCAGCCATCCGGGACCTGGAGAACCCGGGGAGCTGTTTTTT.

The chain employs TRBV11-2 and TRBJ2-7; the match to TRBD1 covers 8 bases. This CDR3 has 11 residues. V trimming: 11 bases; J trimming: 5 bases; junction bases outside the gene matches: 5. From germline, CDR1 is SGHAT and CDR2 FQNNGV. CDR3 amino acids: CASSRGHEQYF. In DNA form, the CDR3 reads TGTGCCTCGAGCAGGGGGCACGAGCAGTACTTC.